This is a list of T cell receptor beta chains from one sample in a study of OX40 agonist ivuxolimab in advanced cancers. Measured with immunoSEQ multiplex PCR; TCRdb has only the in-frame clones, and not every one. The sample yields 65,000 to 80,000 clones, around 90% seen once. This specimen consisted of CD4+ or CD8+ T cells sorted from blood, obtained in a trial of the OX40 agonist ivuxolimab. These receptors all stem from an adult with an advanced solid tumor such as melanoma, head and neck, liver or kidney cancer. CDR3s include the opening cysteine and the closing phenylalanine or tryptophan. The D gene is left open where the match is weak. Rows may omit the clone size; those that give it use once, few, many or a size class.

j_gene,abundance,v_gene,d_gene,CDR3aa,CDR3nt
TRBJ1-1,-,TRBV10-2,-,CASSESSEAFF,TGCGCCAGCAGTGAGTCAAGTGAAGCTTTCTTT
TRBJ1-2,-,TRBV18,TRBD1,CASSETGDYGYTF,TGTGCCAGCTCAGAGACAGGGGACTATGGCTACACCTTC
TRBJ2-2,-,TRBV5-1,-,CASSLNMNTGELFF,TGCGCCAGCAGCTTGAACATGAACACCGGGGAGCTGTTTTTT
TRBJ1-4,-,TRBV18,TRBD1,CASSPTTPTGALNEKLFF,TGTGCCAGCTCACCTACAACACCCACAGGGGCCCTTAATGAAAAACTGTTTTTT
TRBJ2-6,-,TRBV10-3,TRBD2,CATKTSTSGANVLTF,TGTGCCACCAAGACTAGCACGTCTGGGGCCAACGTCCTGACTTTC
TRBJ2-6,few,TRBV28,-,CASSFSGANVLTF,TGTGCCAGCAGTTTTTCTGGGGCCAACGTCCTGACTTTC
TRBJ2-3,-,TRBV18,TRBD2,CASSPYILGLAESTDTQYF,TGTGCCAGCTCACCCTACATCCTTGGACTAGCGGAGAGCACAGATACGCAGTATTTT
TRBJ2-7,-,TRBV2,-,CASMRDSSSYEQYF,TGTGCCAGCATGAGGGATAGTAGCTCCTACGAGCAGTACTTC
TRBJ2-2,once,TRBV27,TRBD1,CASSATQGWITGELFF,TGTGCCAGCAGTGCGACACAGGGGTGGATCACCGGGGAGCTGTTTTTT
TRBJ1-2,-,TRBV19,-,CASSTSPRYGYTF,TGTGCCAGTAGTACCTCCCCCCGGTATGGCTACACCTTC
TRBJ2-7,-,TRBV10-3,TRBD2,CAISTGTSGYEQYF,TGTGCCATCAGTACCGGGACTAGCGGATACGAGCAGTACTTC
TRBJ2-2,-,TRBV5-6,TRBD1,CASSLGTGTTGELFF,TGTGCCAGCAGCTTGGGGACAGGGACGACCGGGGAGCTGTTTTTT
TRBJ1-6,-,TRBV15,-,CATSRDIRSPLHF,TGTGCCACCAGCAGAGATATACGGTCGCCCCTCCACTTT
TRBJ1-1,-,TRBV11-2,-,CASRGLGQTTEAFF,TGTGCCAGCAGGGGTCTCGGGCAGACCACTGAAGCTTTCTTT
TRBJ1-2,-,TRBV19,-,CASTTPAGGNYGYTF,TGTGCCAGTACCACCCCCGCGGGGGGAAACTATGGCTACACCTTC
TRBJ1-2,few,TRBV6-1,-,CASSEGQMNYGYTF,TGTGCCAGCAGTGAAGGTCAGATGAACTATGGCTACACCTTC
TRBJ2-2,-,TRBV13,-,CASSFRLGPNTGELFF,TGTGCCAGCAGCTTCCGCCTAGGGCCGAACACCGGGGAGCTGTTTTTT
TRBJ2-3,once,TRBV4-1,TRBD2,CASSPGLAGGRRTDTQYF,TGCGCCAGCAGCCCGGGACTAGCGGGAGGGCGTCGCACAGATACGCAGTATTTT
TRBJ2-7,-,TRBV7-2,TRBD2,CASSYRTSGPYEQYF,TGTGCCAGCAGTTATAGGACTAGCGGTCCCTACGAGCAGTACTTC
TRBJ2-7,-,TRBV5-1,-,CASSLDPGSSYEQYF,TGCGCCAGCAGCTTGGACCCCGGGAGCTCCTACGAGCAGTACTTC
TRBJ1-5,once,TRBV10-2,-,CASSERGGGSNQPQHF,TGCGCCAGCAGTGAGCGAGGGGGGGGGAGCAATCAGCCCCAGCATTTT
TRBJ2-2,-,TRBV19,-,CASTSGPNTGELFF,TGTGCCAGTACCTCGGGCCCGAACACCGGGGAGCTGTTTTTT
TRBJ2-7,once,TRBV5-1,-,CASSPTWTDSYEQYF,TGCGCCAGCAGCCCCACATGGACGGACTCCTACGAGCAGTACTTC
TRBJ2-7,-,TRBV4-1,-,CASSQVGDLREQYF,TGCGCCAGCAGCCAAGTGGGGGACCTGAGGGAGCAGTACTTC
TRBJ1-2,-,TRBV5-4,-,CASSLDGTYYGYTF,TGTGCCAGCAGCTTGGACGGGACGTATTATGGCTACACCTTC
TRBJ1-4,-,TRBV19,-,CASSMGPGPEKLFF,TGTGCCAGTAGTATGGGGCCGGGACCTGAAAAACTGTTTTTT
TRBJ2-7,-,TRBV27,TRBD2,CASRQTSGLTYEQYF,TGTGCCAGCAGGCAAACTAGCGGGTTAACCTACGAGCAGTACTTC
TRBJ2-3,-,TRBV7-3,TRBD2,CASSPGLSTDTQYF,TGTGCCAGCAGCCCGGGACTAAGCACAGATACGCAGTATTTT
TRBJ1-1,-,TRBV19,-,CASSTGGRNTEAFF,TGTGCCAGTAGTACCGGGGGTCGAAACACTGAAGCTTTCTTT
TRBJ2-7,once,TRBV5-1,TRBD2,CASRPTAGLDEQYF,TGCGCCAGCAGGCCAACAGCGGGGTTAGACGAGCAGTACTTC
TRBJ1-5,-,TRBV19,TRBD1,CASNLGTGGNQPQHF,TGTGCCAGTAACCTTGGGACAGGGGGCAATCAGCCCCAGCATTTT
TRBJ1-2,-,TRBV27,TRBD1,CASSWTGVSGYTF,TGTGCCAGCAGTTGGACAGGGGTGAGTGGCTACACCTTC
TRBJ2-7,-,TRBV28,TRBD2,CASSLEGLARYEQYF,TGTGCCAGCAGTTTAGAGGGACTAGCTAGGTACGAGCAGTACTTC
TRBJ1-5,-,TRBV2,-,CASSEVHGGNQPQHF,TGTGCCAGCAGTGAGGTCCACGGGGGCAATCAGCCCCAGCATTTT
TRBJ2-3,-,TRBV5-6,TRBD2,CASSGLAGGPGTDTQYF,TGTGCCAGCAGCGGGCTAGCGGGAGGGCCGGGCACAGATACGCAGTATTTT
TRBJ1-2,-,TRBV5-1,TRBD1,CASSTGGQGYYGYTF,TGCGCCAGCAGTACTGGAGGACAGGGGTACTATGGCTACACCTTC
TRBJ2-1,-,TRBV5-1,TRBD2,CASSTLAGANEQFF,TGCGCCAGCAGCACTCTAGCGGGAGCCAATGAGCAGTTCTTC
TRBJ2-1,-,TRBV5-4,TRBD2,CASSLDGLGRQFF,TGTGCCAGCAGCTTGGACGGACTAGGGCGGCAGTTCTTC
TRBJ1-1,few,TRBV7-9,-,CASSLGAVEAFF,TGTGCCAGCAGTCTAGGGGCAGTTGAAGCTTTCTTT